These 12 T cell receptor beta chains came from one sample sequenced in a study of blood T cell repertoires in COVID-19. Clones were read by immunoSEQ multiplex PCR, and TCRdb kept only the in-frame ones, dropping some. The table records about 64,000 clones, approximately 80% of them present only once. Material for sequencing was peripheral blood. The receptors were gathered from a woman aged 60-75 years with acute or convalescent COVID-19.

The chain recombines TRBV12-3 or TRBV12-4 with TRBJ1-2, with unresolved D. V was trimmed by 8 bases and J by 4 bases, leaving 11 bases between them. This CDR3 comprises 12 residues. CDR3 protein: CASAASIYGYTF. DNA of the CDR3: TGTGCCAGCGCGGCGAGCATCTATGGCTACACCTTC.

The chain couples TRBV10-3 to TRBJ1-1; D is uncertain. The CDR3 is made up of 12 amino acids. V lost 7 bases and J 0 bases, leaving 6 bases between the germline ends. CDR1 is ENHRY and CDR2 is SYGVKD in the germline V gene. The CDR3 bases are TGTGCCATCAACAGCATGAACACTGAAGCTTTCTTT. Its translation is CAINSMNTEAFF.

This clone was recorded at least ten times. The chain recombines TRBV29-1 with TRBJ2-3, with TRBD1 matching 9 bases. Losses at the gene ends were 6 bases for V and 0 bases for J; bases not matched to a gene: 4. This CDR3 contains 14 residues. Germline-derived CDR1 and CDR2 are SQVTM and ANQGSEA. Written as DNA, the CDR3 is TGCAGCGTGGGACAGGGCCACAGCACAGATACGCAGTATTTT. This encodes CSVGQGHSTDTQYF.

This chain links TRBV24-1 with TRBJ2-3, with a weak D call TRBD1 (5 bases). The CDR3 consists of 15 residues. Looked up from germline, CDR1 is KGHDR and CDR2 is SFDVKD. V lost 4 bases and J 3 bases, leaving 13 bases between the germline ends. The CDR3 spells CATSDPWGETDTQYF. As DNA, the CDR3 is TGTGCCACCAGTGACCCGTGGGGCGAGACAGATACGCAGTATTTT.

V is TRBV10-3 and J is TRBJ2-1, with a possible D match to TRBD2 (5 bases). The V gene lost 8 bases and the J gene lost 4 bases, with 12 bases spanning the gap. Germline CDR1 and CDR2: ENHRY and SYGVKD. This CDR3 comprises 13 residues. CDR3 in DNA: TGTGCCATCTCCCGGGGTACTTACAATGAGCAGTTCTTC. The encoded protein is CAISRGTYNEQFF.

The chain couples TRBV5-1 to TRBJ1-2; 10 bases align to TRBD1. Germline V lookup: CDR1 SGHRS, CDR2 YFSETQ. Germline trimming cut 0 bases from V and 7 bases from J; bases unmatched to any gene: 15. The CDR3 is 18 residues long. In DNA form, the CDR3 reads TGCGCCAGCAGCTTGGACTCGGGCGTCCGCGACAGGGGGCTTGGCTACACCTTC. This codes for CASSLDSGVRDRGLGYTF.

This clone is a singleton in its sample. The V and J genes are TRBV7-3 and TRBJ2-2; D possibly corresponds to TRBD1 (6 bases). Germline CDR1 SGHTA, CDR2 FQGTGA. V lost 5 bases to trimming and J lost 5 bases, with 12 bases between them. The CDR3 consists of 14 residues. CDR3: CASSRYQGTGELFF. The CDR3 coding sequence is TGTGCCAGCAGCCGATATCAGGGGACCGGGGAGCTGTTTTTT.

This clone is categorized as medium-sized (0.01 to 0.1%). This chain links TRBV6-5 with TRBJ2-7; 10 bases map to TRBD1. Germline V gene lookup returns CDR1 MNHEY and CDR2 SVGAGI. V was clipped by 5 bases and J by 4 bases; unmatched bases: 2. This CDR3 comprises 13 residues. In DNA form, the CDR3 reads TGTGCCAGCAGTAAGGGACAGGGGTACGAGCAGTACTTC. Protein: CASSKGQGYEQYF.

The CDR3 nucleotides are TGTGCCACCTCCCTTTACAATGAGCAGTTCTTC. It is translated as CATSLYNEQFF. J is TRBJ2-1 and V is TRBV6-5; the D is unclear. CDR3 length: 11 residues. Between the trimmed V and J ends, which lost 10 bases and 4 bases, there was a span of 8 bases. Germline-derived CDR1 and CDR2 are MNHEY and SVGAGI.

V gene TRBV10-3 combines with J gene TRBJ1-2; a possible D gene is TRBD1 (6 bases). The CDR3 covers 15 residues. Trimming took 3 bases from V and 3 from J, leaving 14 bases between them. Germline V gene data show CDR1 as ENHRY and CDR2 as SYGVKD. CDR3 nucleotides: TGTGCCATCAGTGATGGGCAGGGGAATGACTATGGCTACACCTTC. It specifies CAISDGQGNDYGYTF.

V usage is TRBV2 and J usage is TRBJ2-2, with 11 nucleotides matching TRBD2. The trim removed 5 bases at V and 4 bases at J, leaving 3 bases unmatched. CDR3 length: 15 residues. Germline values: CDR1 SNHLY, CDR2 FYNNEI. This CDR3 reads CASSNSGGGTGELFF. CDR3 nucleotide sequence: TGTGCCAGCAGTAATAGCGGGGGGGGCACCGGGGAGCTGTTTTTT. Complete variable domain (other parts from reference TRBV2 and TRBJ2-2): EPEVTQTPSHQVTQMGQEVILRCVPISNHLYFYWYRQILGQKVEFLVSFYNNEISEKSEIFDDQFSVERPDGSNFTLKIRSTKLEDSAMYFCASSNSGGGTGELFFGEGSRLTVL.

The V gene is TRBV5-1, the J gene TRBJ2-5; TRBD2 is a possible D gene (6 bases). V was pared by 0 bases and J by 4 bases, with 10 bases between. Looked up from germline, CDR1 is SGHRS and CDR2 is YFSETQ. The CDR3 runs to 14 residues. CDR3 sequence reads: CASSLGRGGETQYF. CDR3 DNA sequence: TGCGCCAGCAGCTTGGGGCGGGGAGGAGAGACCCAGTACTTC.